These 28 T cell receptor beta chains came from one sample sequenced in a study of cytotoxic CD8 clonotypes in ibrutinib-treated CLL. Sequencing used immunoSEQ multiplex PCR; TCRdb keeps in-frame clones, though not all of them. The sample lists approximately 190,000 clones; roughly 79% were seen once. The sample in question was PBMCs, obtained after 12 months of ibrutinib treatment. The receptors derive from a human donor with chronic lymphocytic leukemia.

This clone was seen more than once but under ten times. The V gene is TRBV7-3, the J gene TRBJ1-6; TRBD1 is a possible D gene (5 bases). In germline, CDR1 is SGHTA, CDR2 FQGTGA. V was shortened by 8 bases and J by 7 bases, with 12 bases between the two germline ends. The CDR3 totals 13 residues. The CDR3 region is CASSDSVNSPLHF. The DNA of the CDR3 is TGTGCCAGCTCCGACAGCGTCAATTCACCCCTCCACTTT.

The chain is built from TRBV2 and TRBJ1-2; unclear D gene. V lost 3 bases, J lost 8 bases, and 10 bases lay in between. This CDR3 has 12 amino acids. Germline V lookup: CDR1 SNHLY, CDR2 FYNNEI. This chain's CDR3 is CASSEWSGGYTF. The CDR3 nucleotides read TGTGCCAGCAGTGAGTGGTCGGGAGGCTACACCTTC.

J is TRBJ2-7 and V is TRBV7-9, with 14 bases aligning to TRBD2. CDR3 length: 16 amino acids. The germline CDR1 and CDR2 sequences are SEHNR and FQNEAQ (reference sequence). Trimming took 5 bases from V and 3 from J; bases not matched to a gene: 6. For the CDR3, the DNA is TGTGCCAGCAGCCCACGGACTAGCGGGGGGAACTACGAGCAGTACTTC. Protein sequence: CASSPRTSGGNYEQYF. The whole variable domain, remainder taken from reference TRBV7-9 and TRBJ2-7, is DTGVSQNPRHKITKRGQNVTFRCDPISEHNRLYWYRQTLGQGPEFLTYFQNEAQLEKSRLLSDRFSAERPKGSFSTLEIQRTEQGDSAMYLCASSPRTSGGNYEQYFGPGTRLTVT.

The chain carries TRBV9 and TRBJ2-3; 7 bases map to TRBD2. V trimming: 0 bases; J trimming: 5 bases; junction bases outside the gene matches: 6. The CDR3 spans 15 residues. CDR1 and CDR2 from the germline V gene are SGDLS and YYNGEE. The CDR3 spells CASSVDGASGDTQYF. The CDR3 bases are TGTGCCAGCAGCGTAGATGGAGCTAGCGGAGATACGCAGTATTTT.

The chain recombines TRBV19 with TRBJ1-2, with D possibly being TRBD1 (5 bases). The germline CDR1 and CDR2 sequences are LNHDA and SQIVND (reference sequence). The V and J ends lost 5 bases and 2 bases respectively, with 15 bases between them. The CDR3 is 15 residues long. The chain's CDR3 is CASSLTLPGNYGYTF. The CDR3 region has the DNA TGTGCCAGTAGTCTTACCCTTCCAGGGAACTATGGCTACACCTTC. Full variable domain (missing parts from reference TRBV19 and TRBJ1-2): DGGITQSPKYLFRKEGQNVTLSCEQNLNHDAMYWYRQDPGQGLRLIYYSQIVNDFQKGDIAEGYSVSREKKESFPLTVTSAQKNPTAFYLCASSLTLPGNYGYTFGSGTRLTVV.

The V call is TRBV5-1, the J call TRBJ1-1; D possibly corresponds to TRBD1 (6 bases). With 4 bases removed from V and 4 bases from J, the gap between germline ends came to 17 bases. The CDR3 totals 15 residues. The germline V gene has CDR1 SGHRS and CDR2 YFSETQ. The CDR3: CASSPGQIAGTEAFF. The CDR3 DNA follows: TGCGCCAGCAGCCCTGGACAGATCGCCGGCACTGAAGCTTTCTTT. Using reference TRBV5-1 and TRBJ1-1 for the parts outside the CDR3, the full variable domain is KAGVTQTPRYLIKTRGQQVTLSCSPISGHRSVSWYQQTPGQGLQFLFEYFSETQRNKGNFPGRFSGRQFSNSRSEMNVSTLELGDSALYLCASSPGQIAGTEAFFGQGTRLTVV.

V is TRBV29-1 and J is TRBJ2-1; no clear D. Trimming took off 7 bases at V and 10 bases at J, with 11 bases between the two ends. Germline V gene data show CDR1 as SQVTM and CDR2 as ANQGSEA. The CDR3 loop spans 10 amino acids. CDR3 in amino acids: CSAWAQEQFF. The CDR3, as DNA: TGCAGCGCCTGGGCACAAGAGCAGTTCTTC.

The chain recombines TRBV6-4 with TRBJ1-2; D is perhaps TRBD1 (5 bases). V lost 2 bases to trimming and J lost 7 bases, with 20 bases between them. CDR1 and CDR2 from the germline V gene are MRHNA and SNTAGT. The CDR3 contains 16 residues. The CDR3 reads CASSDRDPQGKLGYTF. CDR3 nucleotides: TGTGCCAGCAGTGACCGGGACCCACAAGGTAAGCTTGGCTACACCTTC.

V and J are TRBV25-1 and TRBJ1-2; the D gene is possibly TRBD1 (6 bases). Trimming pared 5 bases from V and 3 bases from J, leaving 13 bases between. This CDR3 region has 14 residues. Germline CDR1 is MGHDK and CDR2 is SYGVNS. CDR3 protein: CASSNTGRYYGYTF. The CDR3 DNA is TGTGCCAGCAGTAATACAGGGCGCTACTATGGCTACACCTTC.

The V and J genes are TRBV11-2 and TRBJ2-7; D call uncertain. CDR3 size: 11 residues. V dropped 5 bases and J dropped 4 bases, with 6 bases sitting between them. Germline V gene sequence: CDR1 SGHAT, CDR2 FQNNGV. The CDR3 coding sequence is TGTGCCAGCAGCCCTGGATACGAGCAGTACTTC. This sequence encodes CASSPGYEQYF.

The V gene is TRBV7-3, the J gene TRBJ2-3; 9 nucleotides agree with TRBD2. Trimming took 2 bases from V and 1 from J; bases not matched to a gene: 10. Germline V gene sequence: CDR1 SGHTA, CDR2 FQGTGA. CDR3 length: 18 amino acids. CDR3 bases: TGTGCCAGCAGCTTAGGGCTAGCGGGGCCTCGGGGCACAGATACGCAGTATTTT. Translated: CASSLGLAGPRGTDTQYF.

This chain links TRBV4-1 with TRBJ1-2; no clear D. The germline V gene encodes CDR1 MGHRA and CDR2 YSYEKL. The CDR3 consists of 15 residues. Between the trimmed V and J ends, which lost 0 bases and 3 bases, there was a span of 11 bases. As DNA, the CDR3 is TGCGCCAGCAGCCAAGATCCGCTAGCGGACTATGGCTACACCTTC. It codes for CASSQDPLADYGYTF.

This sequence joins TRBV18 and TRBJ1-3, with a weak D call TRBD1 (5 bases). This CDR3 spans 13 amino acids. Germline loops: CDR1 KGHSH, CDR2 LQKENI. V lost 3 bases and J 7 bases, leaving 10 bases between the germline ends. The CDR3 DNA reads TGTGCCAGCTCACCGGGACTTGGGAACACCATATATTTT. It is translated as CASSPGLGNTIYF. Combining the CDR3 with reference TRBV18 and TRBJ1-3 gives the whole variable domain NAGVMQNPRHLVRRRGQEARLRCSPMKGHSHVYWYRQLPEEGLKFMVYLQKENIIDESGMPKERFSAEFPKEGPSILRIQQVVRGDSAAYFCASSPGLGNTIYFGEGSWLTVV.

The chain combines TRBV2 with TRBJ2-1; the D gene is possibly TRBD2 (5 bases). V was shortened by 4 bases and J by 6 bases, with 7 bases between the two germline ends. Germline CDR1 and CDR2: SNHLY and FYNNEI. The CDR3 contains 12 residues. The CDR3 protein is CASSADSNEQFF. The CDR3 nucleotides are TGTGCCAGCAGTGCGGACTCCAATGAGCAGTTCTTC.

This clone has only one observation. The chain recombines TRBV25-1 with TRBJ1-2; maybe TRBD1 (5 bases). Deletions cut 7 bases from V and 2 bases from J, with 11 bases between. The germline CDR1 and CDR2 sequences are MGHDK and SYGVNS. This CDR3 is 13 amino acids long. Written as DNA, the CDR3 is TGTGCCAGCAAGGCGGACAAGAACTATGGCTACACCTTC. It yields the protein CASKADKNYGYTF.

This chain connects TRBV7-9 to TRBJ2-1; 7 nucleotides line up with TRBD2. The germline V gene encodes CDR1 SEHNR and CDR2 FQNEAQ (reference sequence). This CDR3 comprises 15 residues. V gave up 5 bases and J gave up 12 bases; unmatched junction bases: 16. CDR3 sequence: CASSGIGTTAVVQFF. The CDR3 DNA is TGTGCCAGCAGCGGAATCGGGACTACCGCAGTAGTGCAGTTCTTC.

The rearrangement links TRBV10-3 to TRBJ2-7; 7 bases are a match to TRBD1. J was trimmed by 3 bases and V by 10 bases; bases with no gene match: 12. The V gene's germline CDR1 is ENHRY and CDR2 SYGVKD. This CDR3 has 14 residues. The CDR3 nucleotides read TGTGCCAGCCTTGGGACAGCTAATGGCTACGAGCAGTACTTC. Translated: CASLGTANGYEQYF.

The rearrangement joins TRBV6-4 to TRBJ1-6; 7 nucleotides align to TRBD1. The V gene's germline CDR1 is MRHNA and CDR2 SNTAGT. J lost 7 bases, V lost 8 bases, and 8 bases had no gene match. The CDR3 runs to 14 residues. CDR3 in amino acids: CASGQDGGNSPLHF. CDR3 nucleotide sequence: TGTGCCAGCGGACAGGATGGAGGAAATTCACCCCTCCACTTT.

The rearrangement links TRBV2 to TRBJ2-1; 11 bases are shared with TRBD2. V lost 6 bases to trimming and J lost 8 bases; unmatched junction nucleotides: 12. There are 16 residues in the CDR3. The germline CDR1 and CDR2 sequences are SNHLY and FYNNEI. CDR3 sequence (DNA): TGTGCCAGCAGCACTAGCGGGAGTGGGGGAGTTGATGAGCAGTTCTTC. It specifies CASSTSGSGGVDEQFF.

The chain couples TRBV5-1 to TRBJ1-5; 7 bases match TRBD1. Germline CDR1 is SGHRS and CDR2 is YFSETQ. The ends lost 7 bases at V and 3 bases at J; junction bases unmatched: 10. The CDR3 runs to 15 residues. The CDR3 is CASPTGDRDNQPQHF. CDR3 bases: TGCGCCAGCCCCACGGGGGACAGAGACAATCAGCCCCAGCATTTT.

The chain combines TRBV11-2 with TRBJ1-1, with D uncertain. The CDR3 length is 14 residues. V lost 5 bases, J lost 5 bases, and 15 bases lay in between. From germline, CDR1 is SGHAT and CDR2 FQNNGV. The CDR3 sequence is CASSGEGDGTEAFF. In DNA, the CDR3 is TGTGCCAGCAGCGGCGAGGGCGATGGGACTGAAGCTTTCTTT.

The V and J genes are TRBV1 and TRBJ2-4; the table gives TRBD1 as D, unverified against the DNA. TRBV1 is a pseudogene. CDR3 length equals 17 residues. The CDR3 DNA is TGCACCAGCAGCCAACCTACGGACAGACTAGCCAAAAACATTCAGTACTTC. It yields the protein CTSSQPTDRLAKNIQYF.

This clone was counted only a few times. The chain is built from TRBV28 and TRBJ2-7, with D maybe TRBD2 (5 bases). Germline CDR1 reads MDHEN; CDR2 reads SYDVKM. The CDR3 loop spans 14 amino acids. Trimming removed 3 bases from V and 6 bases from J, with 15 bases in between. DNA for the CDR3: TGTGCCAGCAGTTTCGGGAACGGGCTTAGCGAGCAGTACTTC. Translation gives CASSFGNGLSEQYF.

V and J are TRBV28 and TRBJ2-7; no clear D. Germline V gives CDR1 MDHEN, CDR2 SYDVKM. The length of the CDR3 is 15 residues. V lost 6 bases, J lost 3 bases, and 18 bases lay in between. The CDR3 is CASRETPITFYEQYF. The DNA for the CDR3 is TGTGCCAGCAGGGAGACTCCGATTACATTCTACGAGCAGTACTTC.

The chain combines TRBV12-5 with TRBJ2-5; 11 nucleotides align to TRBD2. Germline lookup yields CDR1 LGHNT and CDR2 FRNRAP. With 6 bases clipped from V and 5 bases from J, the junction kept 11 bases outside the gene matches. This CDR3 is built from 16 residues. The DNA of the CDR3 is TGTGCTAGTGGAATAGCGGGGGGGTCCCCTACGGAGACCCAGTACTTC. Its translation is CASGIAGGSPTETQYF.

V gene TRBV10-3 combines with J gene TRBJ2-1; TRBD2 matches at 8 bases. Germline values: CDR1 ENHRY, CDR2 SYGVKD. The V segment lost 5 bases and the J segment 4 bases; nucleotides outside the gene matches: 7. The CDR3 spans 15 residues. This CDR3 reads CAISPRSSGYNEQFF. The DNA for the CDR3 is TGTGCCATCAGTCCCAGATCTAGCGGGTACAATGAGCAGTTCTTC.

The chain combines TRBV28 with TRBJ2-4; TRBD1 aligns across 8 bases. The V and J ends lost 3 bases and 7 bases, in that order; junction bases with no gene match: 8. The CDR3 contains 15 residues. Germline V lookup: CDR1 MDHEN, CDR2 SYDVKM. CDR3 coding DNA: TGTGCCAGCAGTTTGTTCACAGGGGGGCGGAACATTCAGTACTTC. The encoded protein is CASSLFTGGRNIQYF.

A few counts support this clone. This chain's CDR3 is CASSLRSNTGELFF. The CDR3 DNA is TGCGCCAGCAGCTTGAGGAGTAACACCGGGGAGCTGTTTTTT. This sequence joins TRBV5-1 and TRBJ2-2; no reliable D call. V lost 1 base, J lost 2 bases, and 6 bases lay in between. Per germline, CDR1 SGHRS and CDR2 YFSETQ. This CDR3 is built from 14 residues.